This T cell receptor beta chain was recorded in a study of tissue T cells after allogeneic stem cell transplantation. Findings and caveats of the study: Sampling depth was limited, and the cohort was small and clinically varied. Tissue-detected TCR repertoire was only partly captured by blood and spleen T cells. Anatomically similar tissues had similar TCR repertoires within each patient.

The table came from immunoSEQ multiplex PCR; TCRdb's copy has only in-frame clones and leaves some out. The sample lists roughly 50,000 clones, over 70% occurring once. Note on this clone: Its specificity is not known. The germline and genes are mouse ones.

The sequenced material came from sorted cells pooled from one or two spleens. This TCR came from a pool of C57BL/6 mice in good health.

The CDR3 bases that were read are TGTGCCAGCAGCCTCACAGGGATGATTTCCAACGAAAGATTATTT. This gives the protein CASSLTGMISNERLF. The full CDR3 sequence reads CASSLTGMISNERLFF. The J gene is TRBJ1-4, the V gene TRBV4, with a weak D call TRBD1 (6 bases). The CDR3 is cut off 1 residue early in the read; its end comes from the germline J gene. CDR3 length: 16 amino acids. V was cut by 5 bases and J by 0 bases, with 13 bases left in between. Per the germline V gene, CDR1 is LGHDT and CDR2 is YNNKQL (reference sequence).